This section outlines one T cell receptor (beta chain) sequence together with its context. The antigen remains undetermined. These data originate in a study of T cell repertoires in cytomegalovirus infection. Study summary: Used in the study were CMV epitopes, some recently identified and HLA-C-restricted, others well-studied and HLA-B-restricted. A matching HLA type, together with CMV infection, was signaled by public TCR beta signatures.

TCRdb passed the reads through MiXCR, listing each CDR3 protein once. Of 110,000 or so distinct CDR3 sequences in the sample, under 30% were seen once. Germline-derived CDR1 and CDR2 are SGHNT and YYREEE (reference sequence). The V end lost 6 bases, the J end lost 0 bases, and 7 bases lay between the germline ends. There are 13 residues in the CDR3. Broader study findings: Dominating the ex vivo response were TCR beta clonotypes that were CMV-specific and HLA-C-restricted.

The source is a human donor in good health (CMV status not recorded). Some clones in this sample may be carry-over from other donors' samples. The sample here was CD8+ T cells from cultured PBMCs, taken from culture after CMV antigen stimulation. The V call is TRBV5-4, the J call TRBJ1-3; D gene uncertain. The CDR3 nucleotides are TGTGCCAGCACGGTCGACTCTGGAAACACCATATATTTT. Protein: CASTVDSGNTIYF.